The present T cell receptor (beta chain) was sequenced within a study of cytomegalovirus exposure and HLA in healthy donors. Primers included in the PCR were 60 Vbeta and 13 Jbeta primers. Method: immunoSEQ multiplex PCR; TCRdb's copy keeps in-frame clones and lacks some. Here the sample spans some 180,000 clones, about four fifths being singletons. CDR1 is LGHNA, CDR2 YSLEER, per germline. This CDR3 is 16 amino acids long. Trimming cost V 1 base and J 2 bases; bases outside gene matches: 7. To note about this clone: Its antigen is unidentified.

Study-wide findings and caveats: Accounts indicate the classifier identified cytomegalovirus status with strong specificity and sensitivity.

V gene TRBV4-3 combines with J gene TRBJ2-5, with 7 positions matching TRBD1. Sequencing used PBMCs. The receptor was isolated from a woman aged 18 to 35 in good health and CMV-seronegative. The DNA for the CDR3 is TGCGCCAGCAGCCAAGTACAGGGGAGTGGGCAAGAGACCCAGTACTTC. This codes for CASSQVQGSGQETQYF.